This TCR delta chain emerged from a study of gamma-delta T cells after stem cell transplantation. Germline-derived CDR1 and CDR2 are TSWWSYY and QGS. The CDR3 is 17 residues long. Losses at the gene ends were 3 bases for V and 0 bases for J; bases not matched to a gene: 9. A few counts support this clone. TCRdb fed the RT-PCR reads into CATT to redo clone calling. The sample consists of several thousand delta-chain clones, 16% of them appearing once. Specimen: gamma-delta T cells. The clonotype originates from a human donor. It is not recorded whose cells these are; they may come from a transplant donor. The rearrangement joins TRDV1 to TRDJ1, with 8 bases aligning to TRDD3. For the CDR3, the DNA is TGTGCTCTTGGGGACCTTGGGGGATCGTTGTACACCGATAAACTCATCTTT. It yields the protein CALGDLGGSLYTDKLIF.